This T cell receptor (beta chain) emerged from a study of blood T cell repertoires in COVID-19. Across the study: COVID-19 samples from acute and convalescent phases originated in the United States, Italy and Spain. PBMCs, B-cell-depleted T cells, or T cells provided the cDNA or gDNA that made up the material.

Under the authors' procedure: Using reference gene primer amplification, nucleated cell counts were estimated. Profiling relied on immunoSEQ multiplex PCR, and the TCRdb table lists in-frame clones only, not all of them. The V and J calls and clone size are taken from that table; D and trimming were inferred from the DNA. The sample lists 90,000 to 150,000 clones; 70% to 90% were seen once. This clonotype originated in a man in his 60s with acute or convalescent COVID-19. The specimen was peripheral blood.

The CDR3 is CASSQGPGQAAEQYF. The CDR3 DNA is TGTGCCAGCAGCCAAGGCCCTGGACAGGCGGCCGAGCAGTACTTC. The chain couples TRBV3-1 (or the pseudogene TRBV3-2) to TRBJ2-7, with 7 bases matching TRBD1. The ends lost 1 base at V and 6 bases at J; junction bases unmatched: 9. The CDR3 consists of 15 residues. Germline-derived CDR1 and CDR2 are LGHDT and YNNKEL (reference sequence).